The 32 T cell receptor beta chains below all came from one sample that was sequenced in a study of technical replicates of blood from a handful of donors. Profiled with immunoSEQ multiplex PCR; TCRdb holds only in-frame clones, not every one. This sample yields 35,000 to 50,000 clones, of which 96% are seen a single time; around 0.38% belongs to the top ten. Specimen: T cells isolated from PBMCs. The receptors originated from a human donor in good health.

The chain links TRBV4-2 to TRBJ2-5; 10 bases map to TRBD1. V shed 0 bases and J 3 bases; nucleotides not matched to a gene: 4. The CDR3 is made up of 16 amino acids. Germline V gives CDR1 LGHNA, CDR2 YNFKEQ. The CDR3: CASSQDEGQGEETQYF. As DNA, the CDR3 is TGTGCCAGCAGCCAAGATGAAGGACAGGGGGAAGAGACCCAGTACTTC.

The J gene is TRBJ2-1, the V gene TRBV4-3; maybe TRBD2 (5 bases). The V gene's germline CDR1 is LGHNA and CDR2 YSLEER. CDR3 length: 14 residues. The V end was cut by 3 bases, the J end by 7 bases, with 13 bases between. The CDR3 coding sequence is TGCGCCAGCAGCCAGAGGCCCACGGGGAATGAGCAGTTCTTC. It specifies CASSQRPTGNEQFF.

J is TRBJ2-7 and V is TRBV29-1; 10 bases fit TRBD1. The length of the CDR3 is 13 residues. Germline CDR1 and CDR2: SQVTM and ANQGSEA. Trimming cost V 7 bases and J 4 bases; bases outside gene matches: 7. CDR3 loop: CSAQTGGGYEQYF. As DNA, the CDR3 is TGCAGCGCCCAGACAGGGGGCGGGTACGAGCAGTACTTC.

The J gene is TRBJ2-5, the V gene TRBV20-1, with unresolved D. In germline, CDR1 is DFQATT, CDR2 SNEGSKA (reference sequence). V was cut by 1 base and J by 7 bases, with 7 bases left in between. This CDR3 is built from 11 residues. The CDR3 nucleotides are TGCAGTGCTAGAGCCACGGGGACCCAGTACTTC. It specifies CSARATGTQYF.

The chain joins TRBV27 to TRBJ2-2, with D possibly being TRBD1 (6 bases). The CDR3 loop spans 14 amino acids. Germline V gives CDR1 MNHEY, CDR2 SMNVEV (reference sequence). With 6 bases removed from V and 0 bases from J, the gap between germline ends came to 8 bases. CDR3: CASRTGPNTGELFF. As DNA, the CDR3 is TGTGCCAGCAGGACAGGACCGAACACCGGGGAGCTGTTTTTT.

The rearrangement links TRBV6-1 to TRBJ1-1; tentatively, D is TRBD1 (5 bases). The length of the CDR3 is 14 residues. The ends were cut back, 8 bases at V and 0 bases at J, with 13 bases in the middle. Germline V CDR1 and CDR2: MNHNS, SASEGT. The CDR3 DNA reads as TGTGCCAGCCGTACAGGCACTATGAACACTGAAGCTTTCTTT. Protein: CASRTGTMNTEAFF.

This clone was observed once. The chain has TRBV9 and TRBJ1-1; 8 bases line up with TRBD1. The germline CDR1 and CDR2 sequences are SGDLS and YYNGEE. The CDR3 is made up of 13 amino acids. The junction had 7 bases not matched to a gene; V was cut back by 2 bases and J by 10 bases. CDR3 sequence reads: CASSVGSQGAAFF. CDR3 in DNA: TGTGCCAGCAGCGTGGGGTCCCAGGGGGCAGCTTTCTTT.

The chain's CDR3 is CASSFTTFGGTEAFF. The CDR3 nucleotides read TGTGCCAGCAGCTTTACTACGTTTGGTGGCACTGAAGCTTTCTTT. V and J are TRBV11-2 and TRBJ1-1; D is undetermined. Germline CDR1 is SGHAT and CDR2 is FQNNGV. V was cut by 3 bases and J by 4 bases, with 15 bases left in between. The CDR3 has 15 amino acids. The full variable domain, with the rest looked up from reference TRBV11-2 and TRBJ1-1, is EAGVAQSPRYKIIEKRQSVAFWCNPISGHATLYWYQQILGQGPKLLIQFQNNGVVDDSQLPKDRFSAERLKGVDSTLKIQPAKLEDSAVYLCASSFTTFGGTEAFFGQGTRLTVV.

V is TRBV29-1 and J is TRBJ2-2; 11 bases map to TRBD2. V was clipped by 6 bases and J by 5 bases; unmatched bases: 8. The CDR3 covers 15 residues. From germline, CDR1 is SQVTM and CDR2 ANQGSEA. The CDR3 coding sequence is TGCAGCGTGGGGCCGCTAGCGGGAGGAACCGGGGAGCTGTTTTTT. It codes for CSVGPLAGGTGELFF.

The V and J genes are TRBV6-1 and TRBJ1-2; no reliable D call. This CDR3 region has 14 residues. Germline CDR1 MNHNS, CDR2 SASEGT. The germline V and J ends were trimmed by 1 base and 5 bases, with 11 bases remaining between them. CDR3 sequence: CASSEGPSGYGYTF. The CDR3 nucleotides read TGTGCCAGCAGTGAAGGGCCATCGGGATATGGCTACACCTTC.

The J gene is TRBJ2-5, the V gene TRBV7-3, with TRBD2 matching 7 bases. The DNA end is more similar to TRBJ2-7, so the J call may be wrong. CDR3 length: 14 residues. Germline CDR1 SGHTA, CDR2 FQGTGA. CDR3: CASSPSGGRYEQYF. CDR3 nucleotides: TGTGCCAGCAGCCCTAGCGGAGGTCGGTACGAGCAGTACTTC.

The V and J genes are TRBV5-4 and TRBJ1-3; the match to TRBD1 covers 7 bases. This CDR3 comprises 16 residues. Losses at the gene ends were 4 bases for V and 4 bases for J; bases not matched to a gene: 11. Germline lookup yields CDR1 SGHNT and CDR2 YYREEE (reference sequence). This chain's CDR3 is CASSRGNRGTGNTIYF. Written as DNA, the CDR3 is TGTGCCAGCAGCAGAGGGAACAGGGGTACCGGAAACACCATATATTTT.

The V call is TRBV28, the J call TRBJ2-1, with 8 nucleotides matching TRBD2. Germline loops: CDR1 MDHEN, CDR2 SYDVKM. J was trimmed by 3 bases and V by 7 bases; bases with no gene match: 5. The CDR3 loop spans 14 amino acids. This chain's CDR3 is CASKREFDYNEQFF. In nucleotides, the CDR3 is TGTGCCAGCAAGCGGGAGTTTGACTACAATGAGCAGTTCTTC.

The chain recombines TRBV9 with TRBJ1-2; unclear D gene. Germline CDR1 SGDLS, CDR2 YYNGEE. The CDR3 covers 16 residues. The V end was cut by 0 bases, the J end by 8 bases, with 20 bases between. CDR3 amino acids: CASSVEFASGYGGYTF. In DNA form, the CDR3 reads TGTGCCAGCAGCGTAGAGTTCGCGTCGGGGTATGGAGGCTACACCTTC.

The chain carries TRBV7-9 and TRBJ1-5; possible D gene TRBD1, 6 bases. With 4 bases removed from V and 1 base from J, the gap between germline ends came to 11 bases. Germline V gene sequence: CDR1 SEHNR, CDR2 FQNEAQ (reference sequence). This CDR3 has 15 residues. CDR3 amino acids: CASSSGVGSNQPQHF. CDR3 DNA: TGTGCCAGCAGCTCAGGGGTCGGAAGCAATCAGCCCCAGCATTTT.

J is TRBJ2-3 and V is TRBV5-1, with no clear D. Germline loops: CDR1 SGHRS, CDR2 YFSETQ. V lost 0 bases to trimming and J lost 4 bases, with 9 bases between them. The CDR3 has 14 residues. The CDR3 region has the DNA TGCGCCAGCAGCTTGGGAGGTACTTCAGATACGCAGTATTTT. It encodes CASSLGGTSDTQYF.

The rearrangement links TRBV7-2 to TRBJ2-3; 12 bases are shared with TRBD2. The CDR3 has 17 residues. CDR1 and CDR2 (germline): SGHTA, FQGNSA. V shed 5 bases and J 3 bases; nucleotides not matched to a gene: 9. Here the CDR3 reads CASSGATGLAGTDTQYF. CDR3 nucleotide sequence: TGTGCCAGCAGCGGGGCGACAGGACTAGCGGGAACAGATACGCAGTATTTT.

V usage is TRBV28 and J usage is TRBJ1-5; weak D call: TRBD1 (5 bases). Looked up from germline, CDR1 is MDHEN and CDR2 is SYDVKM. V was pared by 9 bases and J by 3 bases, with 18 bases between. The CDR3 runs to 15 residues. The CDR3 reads CASSGSQVYNQPQHF. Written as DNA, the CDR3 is TGTGCCAGTTCAGGGTCCCAAGTATACAATCAGCCCCAGCATTTT.

The CDR3 loop is CASSQVGRNTEAFF. The DNA for the CDR3 is TGCGCCAGCAGCCAAGTAGGGAGGAACACTGAAGCTTTCTTT. V and J are TRBV4-1 and TRBJ1-1; D remains ambiguous. In germline, CDR1 is MGHRA, CDR2 YSYEKL. The germline V and J ends were trimmed by 1 base and 1 base, with 7 bases remaining between them. This CDR3 is 14 amino acids long.

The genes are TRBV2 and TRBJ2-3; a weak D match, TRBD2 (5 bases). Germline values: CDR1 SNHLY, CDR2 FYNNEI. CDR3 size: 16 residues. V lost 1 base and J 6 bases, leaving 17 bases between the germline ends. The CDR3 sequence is CASSEGGFWVRDTQYF. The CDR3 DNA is TGTGCCAGCAGTGAAGGAGGGTTCTGGGTACGGGATACGCAGTATTTT.

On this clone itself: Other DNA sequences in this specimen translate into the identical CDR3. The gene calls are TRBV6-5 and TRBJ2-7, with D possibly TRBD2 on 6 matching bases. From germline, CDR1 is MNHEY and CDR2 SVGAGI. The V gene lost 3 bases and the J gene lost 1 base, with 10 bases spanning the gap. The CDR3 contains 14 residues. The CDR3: CASSYSGGSYEQYF. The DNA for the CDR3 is TGTGCCAGCAGTTATTCTGGAGGGTCCTACGAGCAGTACTTC.

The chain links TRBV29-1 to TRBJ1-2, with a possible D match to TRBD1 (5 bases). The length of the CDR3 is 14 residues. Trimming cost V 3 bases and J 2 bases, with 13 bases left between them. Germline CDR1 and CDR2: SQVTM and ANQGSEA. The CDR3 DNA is TGCAGCGTTGAGGGGGGAGGCGGGAACTATGGCTACACCTTC. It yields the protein CSVEGGGGNYGYTF.

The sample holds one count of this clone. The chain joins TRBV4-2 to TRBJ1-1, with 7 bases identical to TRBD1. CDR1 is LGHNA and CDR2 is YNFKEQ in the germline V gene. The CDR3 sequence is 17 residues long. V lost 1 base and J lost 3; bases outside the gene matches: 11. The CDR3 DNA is TGTGCCAGCAGCCAAGTTCTCGACAGGGAGTTAGACACTGAAGCTTTCTTT. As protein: CASSQVLDRELDTEAFF.

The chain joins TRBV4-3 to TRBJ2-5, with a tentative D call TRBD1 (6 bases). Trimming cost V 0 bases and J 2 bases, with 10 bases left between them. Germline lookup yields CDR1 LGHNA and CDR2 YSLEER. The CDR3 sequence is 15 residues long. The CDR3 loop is CASSQDLGTQETQYF. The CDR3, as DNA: TGCGCCAGCAGCCAAGACCTCGGGACACAAGAGACCCAGTACTTC.

The CDR3 DNA follows: TGTGCCAGCACGTCGACAGGCCCCTATGGCTACACCTTC. It is translated as CASTSTGPYGYTF. The chain uses TRBV6-5 and TRBJ1-2, with TRBD1 as a possible D gene (6 bases). V shed 7 bases and J shed 4 bases, with 13 bases lying between them. Looked up from germline, CDR1 is MNHEY and CDR2 is SVGAGI. The CDR3 totals 13 residues.

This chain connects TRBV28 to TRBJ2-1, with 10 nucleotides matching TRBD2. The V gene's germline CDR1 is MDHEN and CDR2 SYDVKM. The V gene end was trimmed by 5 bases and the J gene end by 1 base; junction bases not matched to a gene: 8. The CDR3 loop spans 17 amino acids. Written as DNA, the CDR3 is TGTGCCAGCAGTGATATAGCGGGAGGCAAATCCTACAATGAGCAGTTCTTC. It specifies CASSDIAGGKSYNEQFF.

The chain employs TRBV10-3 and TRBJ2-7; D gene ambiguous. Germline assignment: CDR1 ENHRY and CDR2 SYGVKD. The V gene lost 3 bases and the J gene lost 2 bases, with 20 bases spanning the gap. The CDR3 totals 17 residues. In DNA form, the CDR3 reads TGTGCCATCAGTGAAAATCTGGCGGTCTTCCCACCCTACGAGCAGTACTTC. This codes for CAISENLAVFPPYEQYF.

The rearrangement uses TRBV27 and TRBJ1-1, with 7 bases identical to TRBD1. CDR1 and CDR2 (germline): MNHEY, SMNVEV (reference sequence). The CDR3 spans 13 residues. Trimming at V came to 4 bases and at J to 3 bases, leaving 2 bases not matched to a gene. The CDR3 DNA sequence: TGTGCCAGCAGTTCGACAGGGTACACTGAAGCTTTCTTT. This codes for CASSSTGYTEAFF.

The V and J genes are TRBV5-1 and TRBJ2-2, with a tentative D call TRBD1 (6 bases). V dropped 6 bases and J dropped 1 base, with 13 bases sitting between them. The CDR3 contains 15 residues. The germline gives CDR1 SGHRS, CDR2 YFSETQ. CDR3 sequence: CASTQEQGNTGELFF. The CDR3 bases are TGCGCCAGCACACAGGAACAGGGGAACACCGGGGAGCTGTTTTTT.

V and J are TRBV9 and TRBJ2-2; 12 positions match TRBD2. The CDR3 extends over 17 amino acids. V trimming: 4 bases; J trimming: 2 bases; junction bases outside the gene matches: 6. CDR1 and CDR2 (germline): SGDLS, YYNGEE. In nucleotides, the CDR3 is TGTGCCAGCAGCCCACGACTAGCGGGAGCAAACACCGGGGAGCTGTTTTTT. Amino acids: CASSPRLAGANTGELFF.

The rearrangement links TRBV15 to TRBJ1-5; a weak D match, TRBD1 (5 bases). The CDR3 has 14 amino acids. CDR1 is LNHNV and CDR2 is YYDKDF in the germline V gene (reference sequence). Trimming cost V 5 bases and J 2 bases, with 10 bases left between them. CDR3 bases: TGTGCCACCAGCGAAGGGGTGGGCAATCAGCCCCAGCATTTT. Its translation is CATSEGVGNQPQHF.

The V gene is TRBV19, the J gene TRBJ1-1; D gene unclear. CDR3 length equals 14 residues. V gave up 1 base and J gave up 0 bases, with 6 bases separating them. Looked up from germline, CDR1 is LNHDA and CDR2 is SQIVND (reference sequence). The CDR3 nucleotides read TGTGCCAGTAGTATAGGGCGGGTGAACACTGAAGCTTTCTTT. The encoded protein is CASSIGRVNTEAFF.